This is a list of T cell receptor beta chains from one sample in a study of glioma-infiltrating T cells after dendritic cell vaccination. The method was immunoSEQ multiplex PCR; TCRdb's version includes in-frame clones alone and lacks a portion of them. The sample carries 85,000 or so clones, around 85% recorded once. The input for sequencing was blood, taken after dendritic cell vaccination. Receptors originate from a human donor with glioblastoma. Both conserved end residues are part of each CDR3. D genes are given only for firm matches.

D gene: TRBD1
J gene: TRBJ1-1
V gene: TRBV5-6
CDR3 protein: CASSYRGRRTEAFF
CDR3 DNA: TGTGCCAGCAGCTACAGGGGGCGACGAACTGAAGCTTTCTTT

D gene: TRBD1
J gene: TRBJ1-5
V gene: TRBV6-6
CDR3 protein: CASSYYRGNQPQHF
CDR3 DNA: TGTGCCAGCAGTTACTACAGGGGGAACCAGCCCCAGCATTTT

D gene: -
J gene: TRBJ2-7
V gene: TRBV7-9
CDR3 protein: CASSLDRSSSYEQYF
CDR3 DNA: TGTGCCAGCAGCTTAGACAGGTCAAGCTCCTACGAGCAGTACTTC

D gene: TRBD2
J gene: TRBJ2-1
V gene: TRBV27
CDR3 protein: CASSPGGLAGGGNEQFF
CDR3 DNA: TGTGCCAGCAGTCCCGGTGGGTTAGCGGGGGGTGGTAATGAGCAGTTCTTC

D gene: TRBD1
J gene: TRBJ2-7
V gene: TRBV27
CDR3 protein: CASSPGTEAYEQYF
CDR3 DNA: TGTGCCAGCAGTCCAGGGACAGAGGCCTACGAGCAGTACTTC

D gene: TRBD1
J gene: TRBJ1-1
V gene: TRBV5-6
CDR3 protein: CASSPAQGALSWGTEAFF
CDR3 DNA: TGTGCCAGCAGCCCGGCCCAGGGGGCACTTAGTTGGGGAACTGAAGCTTTCTTT

D gene: TRBD1
J gene: TRBJ1-1
V gene: TRBV2
CDR3 protein: CASRQGARTEAFF
CDR3 DNA: TGTGCCAGCAGGCAGGGGGCTAGGACTGAAGCTTTCTTT

D gene: -
J gene: TRBJ1-4
V gene: TRBV30
CDR3 protein: CAWSRRDTTNEKLFF
CDR3 DNA: TGTGCCTGGAGTCGAAGGGACACAACTAATGAAAAACTGTTTTTT

D gene: -
J gene: TRBJ2-5
V gene: TRBV5-1
CDR3 protein: CASNPPGGGIPSQYF
CDR3 DNA: TGCGCCAGCAACCCCCCCGGTGGAGGGATCCCCTCCCAGTACTTC

D gene: -
J gene: TRBJ1-4
V gene: TRBV5-3
CDR3 protein: CARSLAGGGAGEKLFF
CDR3 DNA: TGTGCCAGAAGCTTGGCCGGTGGGGGGGCAGGTGAAAAACTGTTTTTT

D gene: TRBD1
J gene: TRBJ1-2
V gene: TRBV5-6
CDR3 protein: CASSLIAGGNYGYTF
CDR3 DNA: TGTGCCAGCAGCTTAATAGCAGGGGGAAACTATGGCTACACCTTC

D gene: TRBD2
J gene: TRBJ2-2
V gene: TRBV6-4
CDR3 protein: CASSDESGEAGELFF
CDR3 DNA: TGTGCCAGCAGTGACGAAAGCGGGGAAGCCGGGGAGCTGTTTTTT

D gene: -
J gene: TRBJ2-1
V gene: TRBV27
CDR3 protein: CASSLFGGSYNEQFF
CDR3 DNA: TGTGCCAGCAGTTTATTCGGGGGCTCCTACAATGAGCAGTTCTTC

D gene: -
J gene: TRBJ1-5
V gene: TRBV29-1
CDR3 protein: CSVMTPNSNQPQHF
CDR3 DNA: TGCAGCGTGATGACACCGAATAGCAATCAGCCCCAGCATTTT

D gene: TRBD2
J gene: TRBJ2-1
V gene: TRBV13
CDR3 protein: CASSLTFSGGVGNEQFF
CDR3 DNA: TGTGCCAGCAGCTTAACTTTTAGCGGGGGGGTTGGCAATGAGCAGTTCTTC

D gene: -
J gene: TRBJ2-1
V gene: TRBV7-6
CDR3 protein: CASSLVGEVEQFF
CDR3 DNA: TGTGCCAGCAGCTTAGTAGGGGAGGTTGAGCAGTTCTTC

D gene: TRBD2
J gene: TRBJ2-1
V gene: TRBV6-1
CDR3 protein: CASSDGTNYNEQFF
CDR3 DNA: TGTGCCAGCAGTGATGGGACTAACTACAATGAGCAGTTCTTC

D gene: -
J gene: TRBJ1-2
V gene: TRBV7-3
CDR3 protein: CASSFVHGDGYTF
CDR3 DNA: TGTGCCAGCAGCTTCGTCCACGGGGATGGCTACACCTTC

D gene: TRBD1
J gene: TRBJ1-2
V gene: TRBV7-9
CDR3 protein: CAILPGQGNGYTF
CDR3 DNA: TGTGCCATCCTTCCGGGACAGGGAAATGGCTACACCTTC

D gene: -
J gene: TRBJ2-5
V gene: TRBV5-4
CDR3 protein: CASSGGSETQYF
CDR3 DNA: TGTGCCAGCAGCGGGGGGTCAGAGACCCAGTACTTC

D gene: TRBD1
J gene: TRBJ1-1
V gene: TRBV6-5
CDR3 protein: CASSYPGQPNTEAFF
CDR3 DNA: TGTGCCAGCAGTTACCCGGGACAGCCGAACACTGAAGCTTTCTTT

D gene: -
J gene: TRBJ2-7
V gene: TRBV7-2
CDR3 protein: CASSPGVGRADF
CDR3 DNA: TGTGCCAGCAGCCCGGGCGTCGGCCGAGCGGACTTC